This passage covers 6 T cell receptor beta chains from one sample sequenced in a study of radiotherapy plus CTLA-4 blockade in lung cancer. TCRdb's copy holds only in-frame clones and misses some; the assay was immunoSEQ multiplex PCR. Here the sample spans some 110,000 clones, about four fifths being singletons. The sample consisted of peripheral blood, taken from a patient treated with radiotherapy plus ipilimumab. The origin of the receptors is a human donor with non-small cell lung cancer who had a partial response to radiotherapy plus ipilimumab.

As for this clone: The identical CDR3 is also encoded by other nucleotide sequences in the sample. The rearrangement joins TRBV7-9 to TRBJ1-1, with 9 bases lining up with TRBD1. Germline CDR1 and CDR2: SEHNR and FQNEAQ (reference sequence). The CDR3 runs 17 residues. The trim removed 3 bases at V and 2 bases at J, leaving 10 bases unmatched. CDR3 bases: TGTGCCAGCAGCTTTGGGGACAGGGCGAGTGGAAACACTGAAGCTTTCTTT. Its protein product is CASSFGDRASGNTEAFF.

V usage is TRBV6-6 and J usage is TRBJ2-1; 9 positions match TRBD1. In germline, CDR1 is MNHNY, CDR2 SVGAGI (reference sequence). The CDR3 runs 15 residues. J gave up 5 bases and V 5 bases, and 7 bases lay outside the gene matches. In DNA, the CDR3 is TGTGCCAGCAGTGCCGGACAGGGGATCGACAATGAGCAGTTCTTC. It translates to CASSAGQGIDNEQFF.

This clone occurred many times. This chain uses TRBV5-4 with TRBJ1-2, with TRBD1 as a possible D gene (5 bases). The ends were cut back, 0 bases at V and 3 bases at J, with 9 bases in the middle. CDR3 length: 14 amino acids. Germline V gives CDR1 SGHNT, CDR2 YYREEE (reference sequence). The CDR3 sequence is CASSLEGQYYGYTF. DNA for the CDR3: TGTGCCAGCAGCTTGGAGGGGCAGTACTATGGCTACACCTTC.

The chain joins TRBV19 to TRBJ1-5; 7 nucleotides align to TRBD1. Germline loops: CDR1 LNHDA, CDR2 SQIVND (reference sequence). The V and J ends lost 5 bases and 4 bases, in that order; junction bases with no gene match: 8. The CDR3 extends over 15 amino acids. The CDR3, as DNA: TGTGCCAGTAGTCCTAGACAGGGCTTTAATCAGCCCCAGCATTTT. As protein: CASSPRQGFNQPQHF.

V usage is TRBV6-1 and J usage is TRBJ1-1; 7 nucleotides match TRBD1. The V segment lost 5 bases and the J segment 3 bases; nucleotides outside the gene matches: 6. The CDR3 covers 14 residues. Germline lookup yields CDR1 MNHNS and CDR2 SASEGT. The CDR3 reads CASSRTGEDTEAFF. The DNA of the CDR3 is TGTGCCAGCAGTAGAACAGGGGAGGACACTGAAGCTTTCTTT.

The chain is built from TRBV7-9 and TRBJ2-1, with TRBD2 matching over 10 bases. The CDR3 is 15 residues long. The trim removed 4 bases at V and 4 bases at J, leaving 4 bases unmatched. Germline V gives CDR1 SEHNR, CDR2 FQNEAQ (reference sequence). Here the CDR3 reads CASSSTSGEYNEQFF. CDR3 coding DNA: TGTGCCAGCAGCTCCACTAGCGGGGAATACAATGAGCAGTTCTTC.